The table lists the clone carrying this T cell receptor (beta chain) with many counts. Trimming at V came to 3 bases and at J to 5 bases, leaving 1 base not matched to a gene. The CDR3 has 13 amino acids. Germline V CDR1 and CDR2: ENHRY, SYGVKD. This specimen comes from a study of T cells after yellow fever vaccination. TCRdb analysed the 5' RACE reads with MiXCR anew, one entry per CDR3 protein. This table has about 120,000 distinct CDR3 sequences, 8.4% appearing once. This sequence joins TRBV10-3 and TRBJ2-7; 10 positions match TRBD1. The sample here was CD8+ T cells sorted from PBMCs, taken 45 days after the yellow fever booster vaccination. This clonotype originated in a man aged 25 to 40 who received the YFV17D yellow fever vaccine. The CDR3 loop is CAISEGTGDEQYF. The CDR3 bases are TGTGCCATCAGTGAAGGGACAGGGGACGAGCAGTACTTC.